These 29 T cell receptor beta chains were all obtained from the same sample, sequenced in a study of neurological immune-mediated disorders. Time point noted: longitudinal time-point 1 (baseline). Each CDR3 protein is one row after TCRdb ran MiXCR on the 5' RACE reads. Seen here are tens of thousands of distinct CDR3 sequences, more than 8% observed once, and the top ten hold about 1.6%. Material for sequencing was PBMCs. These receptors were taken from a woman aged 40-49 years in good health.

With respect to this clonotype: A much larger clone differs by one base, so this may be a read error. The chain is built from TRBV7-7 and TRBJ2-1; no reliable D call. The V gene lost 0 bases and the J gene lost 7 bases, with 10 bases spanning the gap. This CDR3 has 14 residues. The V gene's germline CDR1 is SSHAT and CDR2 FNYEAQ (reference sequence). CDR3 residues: CASSLALGANEQFF. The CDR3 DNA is TGTGCCAGCAGCTTAGCTCTCGGAGCGAATGAGCAGTTCTTC. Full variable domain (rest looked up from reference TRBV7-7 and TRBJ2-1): GAGVSQSPRYKVTKRGQDVTLRCDPISSHATLYWYQQALGQGPEFLTYFNYEAQPDKSGLPSDRFSAERPEGSISTLTIQRTEQRDSAMYRCASSLALGANEQFFGPGTRLTVL.

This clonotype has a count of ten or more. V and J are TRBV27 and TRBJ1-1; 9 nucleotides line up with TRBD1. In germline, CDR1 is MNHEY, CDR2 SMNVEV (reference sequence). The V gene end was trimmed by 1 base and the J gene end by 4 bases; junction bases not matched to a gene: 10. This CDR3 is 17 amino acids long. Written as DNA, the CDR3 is TGTGCCAGCAGTTTATGGGCGGGACAGGGCGGTGGCACTGAAGCTTTCTTT. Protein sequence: CASSLWAGQGGGTEAFF.

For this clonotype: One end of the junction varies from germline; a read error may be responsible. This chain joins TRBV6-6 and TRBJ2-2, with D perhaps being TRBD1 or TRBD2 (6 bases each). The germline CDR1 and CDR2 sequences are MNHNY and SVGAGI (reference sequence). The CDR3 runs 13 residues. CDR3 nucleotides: TGTGCCAGCAGTTCGGGGGACACTGGGGAGCTGTTTTTT. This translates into CASSSGDTGELFF.

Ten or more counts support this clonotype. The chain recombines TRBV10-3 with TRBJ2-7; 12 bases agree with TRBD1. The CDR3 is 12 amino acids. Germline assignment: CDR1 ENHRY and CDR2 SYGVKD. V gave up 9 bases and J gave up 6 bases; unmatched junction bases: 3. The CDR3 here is CAMGQGASEQYF. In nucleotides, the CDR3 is TGTGCCATGGGACAGGGGGCAAGCGAGCAGTACTTC.

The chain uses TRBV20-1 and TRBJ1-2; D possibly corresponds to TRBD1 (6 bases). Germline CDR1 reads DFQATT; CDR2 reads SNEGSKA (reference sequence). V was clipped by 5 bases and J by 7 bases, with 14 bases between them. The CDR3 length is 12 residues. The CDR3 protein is CSAPGRGGGYTF. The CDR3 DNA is TGCAGTGCTCCGGGGAGGGGGGGTGGCTACACCTTC.

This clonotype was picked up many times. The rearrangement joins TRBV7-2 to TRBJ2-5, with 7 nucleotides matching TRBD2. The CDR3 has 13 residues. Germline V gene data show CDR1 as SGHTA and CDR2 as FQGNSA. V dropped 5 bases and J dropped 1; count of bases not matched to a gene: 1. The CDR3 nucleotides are TGTGCCAGCAGCCCTAGCGGCCAAGAGACCCAGTACTTC. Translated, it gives CASSPSGQETQYF. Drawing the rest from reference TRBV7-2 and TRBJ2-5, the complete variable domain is GAGVSQSPSNKVTEKGKDVELRCDPISGHTALYWYRQSLGQGLEFLIYFQGNSAPDKSGLPSDRFSAERTGGSVSTLTIQRTQQEDSAVYLCASSPSGQETQYFGPGTRLLVL.

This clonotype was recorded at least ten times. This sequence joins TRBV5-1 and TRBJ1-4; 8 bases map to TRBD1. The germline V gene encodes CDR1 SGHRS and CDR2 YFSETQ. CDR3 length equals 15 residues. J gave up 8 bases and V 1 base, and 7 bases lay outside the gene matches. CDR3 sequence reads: CASSLPGQGGEKLFF. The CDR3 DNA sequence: TGCGCCAGCAGCTTGCCCGGACAGGGAGGAGAAAAACTGTTTTTT.

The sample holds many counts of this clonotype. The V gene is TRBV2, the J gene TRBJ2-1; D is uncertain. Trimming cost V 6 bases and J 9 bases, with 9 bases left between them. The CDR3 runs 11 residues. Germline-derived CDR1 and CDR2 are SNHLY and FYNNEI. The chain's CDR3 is CASSPVGEQFF. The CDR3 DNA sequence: TGTGCCAGCAGCCCCGTCGGTGAGCAGTTCTTC.

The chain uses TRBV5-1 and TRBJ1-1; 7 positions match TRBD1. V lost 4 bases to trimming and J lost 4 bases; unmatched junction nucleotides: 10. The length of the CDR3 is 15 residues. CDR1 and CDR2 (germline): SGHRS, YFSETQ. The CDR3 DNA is TGCGCCAGCAGCCCGGGCGGGGGACAGCTCACTGAAGCTTTCTTT. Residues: CASSPGGGQLTEAFF.

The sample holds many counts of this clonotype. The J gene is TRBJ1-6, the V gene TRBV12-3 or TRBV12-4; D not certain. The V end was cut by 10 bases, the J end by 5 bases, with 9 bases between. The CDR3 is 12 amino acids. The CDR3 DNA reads TGTGCCATCGGACGGAATAATTCACCCCTCCACTTT. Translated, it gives CAIGRNNSPLHF.

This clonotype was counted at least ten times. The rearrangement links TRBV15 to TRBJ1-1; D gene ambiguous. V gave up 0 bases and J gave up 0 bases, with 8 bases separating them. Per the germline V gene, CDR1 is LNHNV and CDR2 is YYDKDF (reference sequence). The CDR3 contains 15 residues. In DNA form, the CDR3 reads TGTGCCACCAGCAGAGATGGGCGTCTGAACACTGAAGCTTTCTTT. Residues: CATSRDGRLNTEAFF.

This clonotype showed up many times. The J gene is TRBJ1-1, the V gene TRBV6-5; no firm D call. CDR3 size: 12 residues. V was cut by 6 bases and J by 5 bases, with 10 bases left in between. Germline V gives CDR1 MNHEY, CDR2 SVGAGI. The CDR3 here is CASSPTWTEAFF. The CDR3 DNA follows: TGTGCCAGCAGCCCCACATGGACTGAAGCTTTCTTT.

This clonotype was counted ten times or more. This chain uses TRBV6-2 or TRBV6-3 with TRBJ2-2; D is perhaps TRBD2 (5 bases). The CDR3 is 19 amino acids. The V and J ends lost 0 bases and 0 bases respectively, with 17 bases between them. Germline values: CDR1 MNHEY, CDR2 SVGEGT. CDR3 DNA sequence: TGTGCCAGCAGTTACTCGATTGACCCTCGGGATCCGAACACCGGGGAGCTGTTTTTT. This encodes CASSYSIDPRDPNTGELFF.

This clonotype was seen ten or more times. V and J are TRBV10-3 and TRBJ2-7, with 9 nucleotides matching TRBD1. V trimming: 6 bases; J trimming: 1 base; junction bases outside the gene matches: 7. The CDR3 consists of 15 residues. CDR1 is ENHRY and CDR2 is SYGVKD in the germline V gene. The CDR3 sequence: CAIRGDRVGSYEQYF. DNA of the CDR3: TGTGCCATCAGAGGGGACAGGGTGGGATCCTACGAGCAGTACTTC.

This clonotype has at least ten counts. The CDR3 DNA reads as TGTGCCAGCAGCTCCCTTACCAGGAGAGCGGGGCGGGGGCAGTACTTC. It codes for CASSSLTRRAGRGQYF. The chain uses TRBV7-2 and TRBJ2-7; 7 nucleotides agree with TRBD2. Germline V gene sequence: CDR1 SGHTA, CDR2 FQGNSA. V lost 4 bases and J lost 9; bases outside the gene matches: 18. CDR3 length equals 16 residues.

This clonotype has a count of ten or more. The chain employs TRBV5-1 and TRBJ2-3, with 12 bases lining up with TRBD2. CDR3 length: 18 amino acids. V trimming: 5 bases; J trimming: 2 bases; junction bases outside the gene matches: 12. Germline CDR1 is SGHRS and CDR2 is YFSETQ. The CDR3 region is CASSPLAGGPINTDTQYF. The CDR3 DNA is TGCGCCAGCAGTCCTCTAGCGGGGGGGCCGATCAACACAGATACGCAGTATTTT.

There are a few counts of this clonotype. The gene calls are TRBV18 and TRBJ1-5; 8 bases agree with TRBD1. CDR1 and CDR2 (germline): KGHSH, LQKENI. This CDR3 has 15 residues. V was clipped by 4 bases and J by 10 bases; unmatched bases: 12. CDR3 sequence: CASSLGQGGQSPQHF. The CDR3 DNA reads TGTGCCAGCTCACTTGGACAGGGTGGTCAATCCCCCCAGCATTTT.

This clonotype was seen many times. Here the CDR3 reads CASSLQRENTEAFF. DNA for the CDR3: TGTGCCAGCAGTTTACAGAGAGAGAACACTGAAGCTTTCTTT. The chain couples TRBV12-3 or TRBV12-4 to TRBJ1-1; no firm D call. The length of the CDR3 is 14 residues. V lost 2 bases, J lost 1 base, and 8 bases lay in between.

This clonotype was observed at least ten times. CDR3 residues: CSAFSTGGNQPQHF. Written as DNA, the CDR3 is TGCAGTGCTTTCTCGACAGGGGGCAATCAGCCCCAGCATTTT. V usage is TRBV20-1 and J usage is TRBJ1-5; 8 bases are shared with TRBD1. V lost 5 bases and J lost 2; bases outside the gene matches: 5. The germline CDR1 and CDR2 sequences are DFQATT and SNEGSKA (reference sequence). The CDR3 is 14 amino acids.

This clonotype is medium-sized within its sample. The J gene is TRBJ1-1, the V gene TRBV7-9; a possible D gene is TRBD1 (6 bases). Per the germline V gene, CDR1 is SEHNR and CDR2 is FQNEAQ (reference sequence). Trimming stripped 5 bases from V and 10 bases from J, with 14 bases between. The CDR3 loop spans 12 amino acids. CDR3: CASSRGPRGAFF. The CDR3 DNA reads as TGTGCCAGCAGCCGGGGGCCCCGAGGAGCTTTCTTT.

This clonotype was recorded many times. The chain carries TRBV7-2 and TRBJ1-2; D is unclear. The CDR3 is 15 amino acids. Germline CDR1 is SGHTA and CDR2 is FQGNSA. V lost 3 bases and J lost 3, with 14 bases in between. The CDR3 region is CASSFPGRVYYGYTF. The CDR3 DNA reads TGTGCCAGCAGCTTTCCAGGCCGGGTGTACTATGGCTACACCTTC.

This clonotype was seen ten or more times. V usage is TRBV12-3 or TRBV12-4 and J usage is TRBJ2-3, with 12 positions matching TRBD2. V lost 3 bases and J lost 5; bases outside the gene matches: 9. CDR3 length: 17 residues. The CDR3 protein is CASSFFPSGRAKDTQYF. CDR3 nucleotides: TGTGCCAGCAGTTTCTTCCCTAGCGGGAGGGCGAAAGATACGCAGTATTTT.

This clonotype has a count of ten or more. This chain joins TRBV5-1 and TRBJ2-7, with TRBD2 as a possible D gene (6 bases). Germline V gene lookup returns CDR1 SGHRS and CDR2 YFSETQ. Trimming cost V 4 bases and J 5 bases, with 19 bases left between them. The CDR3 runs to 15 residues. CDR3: CASSVGGVVFHEQYF. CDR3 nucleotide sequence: TGCGCCAGCAGCGTTGGCGGGGTAGTTTTCCACGAGCAGTACTTC.

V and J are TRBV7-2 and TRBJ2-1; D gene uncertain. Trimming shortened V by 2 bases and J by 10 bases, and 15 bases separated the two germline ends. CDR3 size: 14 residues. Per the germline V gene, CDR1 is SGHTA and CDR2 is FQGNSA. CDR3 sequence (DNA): TGTGCCAGCAGCTTATCGGTGACCGAAAGCGAGCAGTTCTTC. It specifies CASSLSVTESEQFF.

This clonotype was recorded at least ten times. The DNA of the CDR3 is TGCAGCGTTAGGATGGGCAGGGACATTCAGTACTTC. It encodes CSVRMGRDIQYF. The rearrangement links TRBV29-1 to TRBJ2-4, with a tentative D call TRBD1 (5 bases). Looked up from germline, CDR1 is SQVTM and CDR2 is ANQGSEA. The CDR3 sequence is 12 residues long. Trimming pared 5 bases from V and 8 bases from J, leaving 13 bases between.

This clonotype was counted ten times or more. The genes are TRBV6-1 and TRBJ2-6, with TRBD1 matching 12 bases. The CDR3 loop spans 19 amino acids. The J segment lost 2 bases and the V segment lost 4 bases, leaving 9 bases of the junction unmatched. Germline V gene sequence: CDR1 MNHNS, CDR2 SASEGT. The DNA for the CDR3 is TGTGCCAGCAGTGGGAGGGTTGGGACAGGGGGCGCTGGGGCCAACGTCCTGACTTTC. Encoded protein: CASSGRVGTGGAGANVLTF.

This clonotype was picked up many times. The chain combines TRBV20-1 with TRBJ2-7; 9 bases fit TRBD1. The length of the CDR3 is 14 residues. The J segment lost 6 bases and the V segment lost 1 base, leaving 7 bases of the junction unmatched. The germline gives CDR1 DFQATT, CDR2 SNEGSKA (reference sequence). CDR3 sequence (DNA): TGCAGTGCTAGAGGCCTCCGACAGGGGGGCGAGCAGTACTTC. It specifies CSARGLRQGGEQYF.

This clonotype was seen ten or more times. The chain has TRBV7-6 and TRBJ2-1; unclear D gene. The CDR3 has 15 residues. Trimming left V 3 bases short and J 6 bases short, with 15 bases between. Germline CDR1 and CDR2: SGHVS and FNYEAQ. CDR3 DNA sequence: TGTGCCAGCAGCTTCCGCTCGAGGAGCCCCAATGAGCAGTTCTTC. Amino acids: CASSFRSRSPNEQFF.

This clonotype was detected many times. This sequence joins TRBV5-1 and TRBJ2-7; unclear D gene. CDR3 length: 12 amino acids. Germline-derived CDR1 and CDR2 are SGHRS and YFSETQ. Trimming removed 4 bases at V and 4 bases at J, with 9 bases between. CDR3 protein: CASSQNTYEQYF. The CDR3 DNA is TGCGCCAGCAGCCAGAACACGTACGAGCAGTACTTC. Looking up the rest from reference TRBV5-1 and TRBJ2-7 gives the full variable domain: KAGVTQTPRYLIKTRGQQVTLSCSPISGHRSVSWYQQTPGQGLQFLFEYFSETQRNKGNFPGRFSGRQFSNSRSEMNVSTLELGDSALYLCASSQNTYEQYFGPGTRLTVT.